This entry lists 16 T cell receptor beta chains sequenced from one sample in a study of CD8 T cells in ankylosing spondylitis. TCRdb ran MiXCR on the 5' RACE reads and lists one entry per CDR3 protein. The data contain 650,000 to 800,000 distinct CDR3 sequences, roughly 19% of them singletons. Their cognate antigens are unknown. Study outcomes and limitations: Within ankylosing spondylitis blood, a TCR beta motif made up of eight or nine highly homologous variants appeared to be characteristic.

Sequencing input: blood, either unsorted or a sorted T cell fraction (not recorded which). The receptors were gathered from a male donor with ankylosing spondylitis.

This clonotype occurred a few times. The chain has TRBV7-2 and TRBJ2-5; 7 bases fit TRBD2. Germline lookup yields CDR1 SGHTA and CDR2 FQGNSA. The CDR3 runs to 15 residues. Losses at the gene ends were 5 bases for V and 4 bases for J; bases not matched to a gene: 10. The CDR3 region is CASSPQGGPGETQYF. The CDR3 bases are TGTGCCAGCAGCCCCCAGGGAGGGCCGGGAGAGACCCAGTACTTC.

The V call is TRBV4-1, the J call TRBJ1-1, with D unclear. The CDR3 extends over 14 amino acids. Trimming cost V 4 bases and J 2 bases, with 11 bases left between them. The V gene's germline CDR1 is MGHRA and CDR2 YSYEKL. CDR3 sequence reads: CASSLLSGNTEAFF. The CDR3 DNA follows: TGCGCCAGCAGCCTCCTCTCGGGTAACACTGAAGCTTTCTTT.

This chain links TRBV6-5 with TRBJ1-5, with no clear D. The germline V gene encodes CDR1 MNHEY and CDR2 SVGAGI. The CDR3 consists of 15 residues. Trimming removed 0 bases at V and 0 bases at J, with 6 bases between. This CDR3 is CASSYSVISNQPQHF. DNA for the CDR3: TGTGCCAGCAGTTACTCTGTTATTAGCAATCAGCCCCAGCATTTT.

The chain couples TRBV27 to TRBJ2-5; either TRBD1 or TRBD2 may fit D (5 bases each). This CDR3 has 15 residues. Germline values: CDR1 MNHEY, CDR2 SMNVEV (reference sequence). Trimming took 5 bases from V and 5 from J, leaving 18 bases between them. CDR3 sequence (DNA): TGTGCCAGCAGTCTACTGACAGCTAGCCGCGAGACCCAGTACTTC. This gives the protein CASSLLTASRETQYF.

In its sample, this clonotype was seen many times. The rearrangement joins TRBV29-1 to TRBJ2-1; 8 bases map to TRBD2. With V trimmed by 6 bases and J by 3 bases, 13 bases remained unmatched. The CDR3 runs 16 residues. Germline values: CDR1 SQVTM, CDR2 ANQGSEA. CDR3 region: CSVDAGTRVNYNEQFF. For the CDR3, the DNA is TGCAGCGTAGATGCCGGGACTAGGGTGAACTACAATGAGCAGTTCTTC.

CDR3 sequence: CASSPWGQETQYF. CDR3 coding DNA: TGTGCCAGCAGTCCCTGGGGTCAAGAGACCCAGTACTTC. This rearrangement joins TRBV27 to TRBJ2-5; D remains unclear. The CDR3 extends over 13 amino acids. Germline V CDR1 and CDR2: MNHEY, SMNVEV (reference sequence). V lost 5 bases, J lost 2 bases, and 9 bases lay in between.

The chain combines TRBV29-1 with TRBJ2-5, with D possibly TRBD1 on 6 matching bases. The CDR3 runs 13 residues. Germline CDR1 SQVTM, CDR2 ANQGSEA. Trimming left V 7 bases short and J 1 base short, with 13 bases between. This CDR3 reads CSAEQGIQETQYF. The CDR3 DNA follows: TGCAGCGCAGAACAGGGAATCCAAGAGACCCAGTACTTC.

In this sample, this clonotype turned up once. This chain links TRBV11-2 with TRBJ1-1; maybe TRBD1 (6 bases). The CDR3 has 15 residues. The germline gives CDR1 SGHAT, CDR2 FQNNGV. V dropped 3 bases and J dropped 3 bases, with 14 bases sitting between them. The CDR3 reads CASSLGGWEDTEAFF. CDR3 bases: TGTGCCAGCAGCTTGGGGGGCTGGGAGGACACTGAAGCTTTCTTT.

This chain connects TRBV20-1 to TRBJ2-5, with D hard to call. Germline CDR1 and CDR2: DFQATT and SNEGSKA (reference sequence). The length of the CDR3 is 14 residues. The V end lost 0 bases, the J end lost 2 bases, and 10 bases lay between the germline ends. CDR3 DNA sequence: TGCAGTGCTAGAGATCAGATACGACAAGAGACCCAGTACTTC. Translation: CSARDQIRQETQYF.

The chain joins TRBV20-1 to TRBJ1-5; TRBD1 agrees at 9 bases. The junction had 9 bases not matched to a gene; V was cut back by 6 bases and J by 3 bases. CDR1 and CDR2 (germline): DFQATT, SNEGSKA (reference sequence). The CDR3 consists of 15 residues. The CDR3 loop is CSASPGTGFNQPQHF. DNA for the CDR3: TGCAGTGCGAGCCCCGGGACAGGGTTCAATCAGCCCCAGCATTTT.

CDR3 protein: CASSSGTSGNIGELFF. Written as DNA, the CDR3 is TGTGCCAGCAGCTCCGGGACTAGCGGGAATATCGGGGAGCTGTTTTTT. The chain joins TRBV13 to TRBJ2-2; 13 positions agree with TRBD2. The CDR3 loop spans 16 amino acids. Germline V gene lookup returns CDR1 PRHDT and CDR2 FYEKMQ (reference sequence). Losses at the gene ends were 4 bases for V and 7 bases for J; bases not matched to a gene: 6.

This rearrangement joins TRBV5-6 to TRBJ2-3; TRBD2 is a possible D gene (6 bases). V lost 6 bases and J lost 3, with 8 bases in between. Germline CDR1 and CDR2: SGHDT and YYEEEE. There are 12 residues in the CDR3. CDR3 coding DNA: TGTGCCAGCATTGGGGGGACAGATACGCAGTATTTT. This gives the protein CASIGGTDTQYF.

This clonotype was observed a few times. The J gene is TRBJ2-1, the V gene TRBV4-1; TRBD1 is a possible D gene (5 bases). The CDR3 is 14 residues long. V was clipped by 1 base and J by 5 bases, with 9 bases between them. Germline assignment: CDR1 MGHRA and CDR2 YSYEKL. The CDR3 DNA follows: TGCGCCAGCAGCCAAGCCAGGGTTAACAATGAGCAGTTCTTC. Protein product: CASSQARVNNEQFF.

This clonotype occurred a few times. CDR3 sequence: CASSLESPRDNEQFF. The CDR3 nucleotides read TGTGCCAGCAGCTTAGAATCCCCTCGCGACAATGAGCAGTTCTTC. The V and J genes are TRBV11-2 and TRBJ2-1; no clear D. Between the trimmed V and J ends, which lost 0 bases and 5 bases, there was a span of 11 bases. Germline V gene lookup returns CDR1 SGHAT and CDR2 FQNNGV. CDR3 length equals 15 residues. Looking up the rest from reference TRBV11-2 and TRBJ2-1 gives the full variable domain: EAGVAQSPRYKIIEKRQSVAFWCNPISGHATLYWYQQILGQGPKLLIQFQNNGVVDDSQLPKDRFSAERLKGVDSTLKIQPAKLEDSAVYLCASSLESPRDNEQFFGPGTRLTVL.

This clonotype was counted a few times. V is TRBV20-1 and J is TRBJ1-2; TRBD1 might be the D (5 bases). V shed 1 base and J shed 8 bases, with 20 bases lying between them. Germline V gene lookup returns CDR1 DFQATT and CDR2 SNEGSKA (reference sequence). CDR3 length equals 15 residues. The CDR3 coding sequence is TGCAGTGCTAGAGTCTTTCGGCAGGGAAATTTAGGCTACACCTTC. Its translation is CSARVFRQGNLGYTF.

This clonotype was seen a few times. The CDR3 nucleotides read TGCAGTGCCGCGCCTAACAAACAAGAGACCCAGTACTTC. Its translation: CSAAPNKQETQYF. This chain connects TRBV20-1 to TRBJ2-5; no definite D call. The CDR3 sequence is 13 residues long. The V gene's germline CDR1 is DFQATT and CDR2 SNEGSKA (reference sequence). Trimming left V 6 bases short and J 2 bases short, with 13 bases between.